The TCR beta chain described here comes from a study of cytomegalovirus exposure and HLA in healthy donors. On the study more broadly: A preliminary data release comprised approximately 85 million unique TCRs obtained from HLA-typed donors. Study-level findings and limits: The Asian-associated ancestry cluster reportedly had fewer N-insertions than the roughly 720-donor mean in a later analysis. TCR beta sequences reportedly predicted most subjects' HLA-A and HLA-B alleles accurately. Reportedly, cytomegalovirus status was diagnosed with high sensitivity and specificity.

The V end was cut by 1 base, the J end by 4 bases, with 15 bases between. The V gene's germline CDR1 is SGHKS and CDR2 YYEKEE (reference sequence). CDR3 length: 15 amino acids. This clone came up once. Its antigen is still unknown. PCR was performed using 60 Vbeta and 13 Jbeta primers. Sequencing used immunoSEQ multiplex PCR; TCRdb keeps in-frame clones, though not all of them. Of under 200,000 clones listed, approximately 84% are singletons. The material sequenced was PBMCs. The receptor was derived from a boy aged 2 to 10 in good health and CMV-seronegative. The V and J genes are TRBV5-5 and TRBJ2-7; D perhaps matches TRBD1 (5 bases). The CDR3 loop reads CASSLNTGRTYEQYF. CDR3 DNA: TGTGCCAGCAGCTTGAATACAGGCCGAACTTACGAGCAGTACTTC. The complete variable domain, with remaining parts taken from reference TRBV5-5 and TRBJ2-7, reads DAGVTQSPTHLIKTRGQQVTLRCSPISGHKSVSWYQQVLGQGPQFIFQYYEKEERGRGNFPDRFSARQFPNYSSELNVNALLLGDSALYLCASSLNTGRTYEQYFGPGTRLTVT.